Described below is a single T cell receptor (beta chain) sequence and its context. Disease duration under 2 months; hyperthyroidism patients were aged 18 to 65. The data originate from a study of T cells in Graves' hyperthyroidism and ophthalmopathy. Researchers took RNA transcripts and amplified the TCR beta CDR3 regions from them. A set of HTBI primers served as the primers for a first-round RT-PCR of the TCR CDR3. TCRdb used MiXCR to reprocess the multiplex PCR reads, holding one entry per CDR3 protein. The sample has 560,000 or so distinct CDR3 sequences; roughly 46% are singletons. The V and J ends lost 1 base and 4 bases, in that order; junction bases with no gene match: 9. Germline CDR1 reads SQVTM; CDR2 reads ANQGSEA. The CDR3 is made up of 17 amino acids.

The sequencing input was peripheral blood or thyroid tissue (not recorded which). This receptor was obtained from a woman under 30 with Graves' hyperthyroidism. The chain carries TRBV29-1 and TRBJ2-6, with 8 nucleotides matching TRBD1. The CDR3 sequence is CSVEVFQGALGANVLTF. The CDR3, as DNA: TGCAGCGTTGAAGTGTTTCAGGGGGCGCTGGGGGCCAACGTCCTGACTTTC.